Below, 25 T cell receptor beta chains from the same sample are listed, as sequenced in a study of blood T cell repertoires in COVID-19. Assay: immunoSEQ multiplex PCR; the TCRdb copy retains only in-frame clones and omits some. The table shows some 180,000 clones, with more than 80% occurring only once. The sequenced sample was peripheral blood. The receptors stem from a woman in her thirties or forties with COVID-19, enrolled during active disease.

The chain employs TRBV5-6 and TRBJ1-4; D unresolved. V lost 1 base to trimming and J lost 4 bases, with 11 bases between them. The CDR3 has 15 residues. In germline, CDR1 is SGHDT, CDR2 YYEEEE. CDR3 sequence reads: CASSLYYSNNEKLFF. DNA for the CDR3: TGTGCCAGCAGCTTGTATTACAGTAATAATGAAAAACTGTTTTTT.

The chain recombines TRBV29-1 with TRBJ1-1; 9 nucleotides line up with TRBD1. Germline V gene lookup returns CDR1 SQVTM and CDR2 ANQGSEA. This CDR3 has 16 residues. Trimming took 4 bases from V and 0 from J; bases not matched to a gene: 9. CDR3 in DNA: TGCAGCGTTGTTTCTGGGGACAGGGTGATGAACACTGAAGCTTTCTTT. Protein: CSVVSGDRVMNTEAFF.

The chain recombines TRBV19 with TRBJ1-1; D possibly corresponds to TRBD1 (5 bases). The CDR3 extends over 14 amino acids. V shed 6 bases and J shed 1 base, with 12 bases lying between them. Germline CDR1 is LNHDA and CDR2 is SQIVND (reference sequence). CDR3 coding DNA: TGTGCCAGTAGGAGCCTAACAGGGAACACTGAAGCTTTCTTT. This encodes CASRSLTGNTEAFF.

This clone was seen a handful of times. The J gene is TRBJ2-3, the V gene TRBV7-8, with TRBD2 as a possible D gene (5 bases). This CDR3 has 15 amino acids. V lost 5 bases to trimming and J lost 3 bases, with 15 bases between them. Per germline, CDR1 SGHVS and CDR2 FQNEAQ. CDR3: CASSGFPTGTDTQYF. The CDR3 nucleotides read TGTGCCAGCAGCGGATTCCCTACGGGGACAGATACGCAGTATTTT.

The chain combines TRBV2 with TRBJ2-7; TRBD2 matches at 12 bases. This CDR3 has 18 amino acids. Germline CDR1 SNHLY, CDR2 FYNNEI. Trimming cost V 2 bases and J 5 bases; bases outside gene matches: 13. CDR3 coding DNA: TGTGCCAGCAGTGAAAGTTCTAGCGGGAGGGCCTTATCGGACGAGCAGTACTTC. This gives the protein CASSESSSGRALSDEQYF.

The CDR3 spells CASSLDPLGTSGADTQYF. Here the CDR3 DNA reads TGTGCCAGCAGCTTAGATCCCCTCGGGACTAGTGGGGCAGATACGCAGTATTTT. The V call is TRBV11-2, the J call TRBJ2-3; 8 bases agree with TRBD2. V shed 0 bases and J 4 bases; nucleotides not matched to a gene: 12. Germline V gene sequence: CDR1 SGHAT, CDR2 FQNNGV. The length of the CDR3 is 18 residues.

The rearrangement uses TRBV19 and TRBJ1-5; 7 bases match TRBD1. The germline V gene has CDR1 LNHDA and CDR2 SQIVND (reference sequence). V trimming: 9 bases; J trimming: 5 bases; junction bases outside the gene matches: 13. The CDR3 consists of 15 residues. CDR3 bases: TGTGCCAGCAGGGAGGAGACAGGGAACGATCAGCCCCAGCATTTT. Translating it yields CASREETGNDQPQHF.

In its sample, this clone was seen a few times. The rearrangement uses TRBV20-1 and TRBJ1-1, with TRBD1 matching over 9 bases. The CDR3 spans 10 residues. CDR1 and CDR2 from the germline V gene are DFQATT and SNEGSKA (reference sequence). J lost 10 bases, V lost 6 bases, and 3 bases had no gene match. The CDR3 here is CSAPDRGAFF. The CDR3 DNA follows: TGCAGTGCCCCGGACAGGGGAGCTTTCTTT.

This clone was observed a few times. The V call is TRBV19, the J call TRBJ1-1; TRBD1 matches 8 bases. The CDR3 has 15 amino acids. Germline-derived CDR1 and CDR2 are LNHDA and SQIVND (reference sequence). The V gene end was trimmed by 3 bases and the J gene end by 4 bases; junction bases not matched to a gene: 7. CDR3 nucleotide sequence: TGTGCCAGTAGTATTCAGGGGGCCGGAGGCACTGAAGCTTTCTTT. This sequence encodes CASSIQGAGGTEAFF.

V is TRBV6-5 and J is TRBJ2-1; TRBD2 aligns across 10 bases. Losses at the gene ends were 6 bases for V and 4 bases for J; bases not matched to a gene: 6. This CDR3 spans 15 amino acids. Germline V lookup: CDR1 MNHEY, CDR2 SVGAGI. The CDR3 DNA follows: TGTGCCAGCAGCCGTAGCGGGGGGACATACAATGAGCAGTTCTTC. This gives the protein CASSRSGGTYNEQFF.

This clone was detected a few times. The chain couples TRBV7-9 to TRBJ1-1; D remains unclear. The CDR3 is made up of 13 amino acids. Trimming left V 11 bases short and J 4 bases short, with 17 bases between. Germline V gives CDR1 SEHNR, CDR2 FQNEAQ (reference sequence). The CDR3 sequence: CAGRIGVRTEAFF. In DNA form, the CDR3 reads TGTGCCGGACGAATCGGGGTTCGCACTGAAGCTTTCTTT.

The rearrangement joins TRBV28 to TRBJ1-3; 7 bases are a match to TRBD1. The CDR3 is 15 residues long. The germline gives CDR1 MDHEN, CDR2 SYDVKM. V was clipped by 5 bases and J by 4 bases; unmatched bases: 8. In DNA form, the CDR3 reads TGTGCCAGCAGTAAAAAAGGGACAGCCGGAAACACCATATATTTT. It yields the protein CASSKKGTAGNTIYF.

V gene TRBV6-2 or TRBV6-3 combines with J gene TRBJ2-2; no reliable D call. Germline V lookup: CDR1 MNHEY, CDR2 SVGEGT. Trimming took 3 bases from V and 0 from J, leaving 8 bases between them. The CDR3 spans 15 residues. The DNA for the CDR3 is TGTGCCAGCAGTTATATATCTCCGAACACCGGGGAGCTGTTTTTT. Translation gives CASSYISPNTGELFF.

This chain joins TRBV20-1 and TRBJ2-4; 9 positions match TRBD1. Germline V gene data show CDR1 as DFQATT and CDR2 as SNEGSKA (reference sequence). The CDR3 covers 14 residues. Unmatched junction bases numbered 11, after V lost 6 bases and J lost 8 bases. The CDR3 spells CSASPGQGSDIQYF. CDR3 nucleotides: TGCAGTGCGAGTCCGGGACAGGGCTCGGACATTCAGTACTTC.

The DNA for the CDR3 is TGTGCCAGTAGTCCCCCCCGAGCGGGCCCGCGGGCTTGGGAGCAGTTCTTC. Translation: CASSPPRAGPRAWEQFF. The J gene is TRBJ2-1, the V gene TRBV19, with TRBD2 as a possible D gene (6 bases). V lost 5 bases, J lost 10 bases, and 27 bases lay in between. The CDR3 contains 17 residues. Germline CDR1 reads LNHDA; CDR2 reads SQIVND (reference sequence).

The gene calls are TRBV15 and TRBJ2-7; TRBD1 matches at 7 bases. CDR3 size: 14 residues. Unmatched junction bases numbered 2, after V lost 1 base and J lost 2 bases. CDR1 and CDR2 from the germline V gene are LNHNV and YYDKDF (reference sequence). CDR3: CATSRGQGPYEQYV. DNA of the CDR3: TGTGCCACCAGCAGAGGACAGGGACCCTACGAGCAGTACGTC.

Notes on this clone: Within the sample, other DNA sequences also encode this same CDR3. The CDR3 protein is CASSIRGDPYEQYF. CDR3 nucleotide sequence: TGTGCCAGTAGTATCCGGGGGGATCCCTACGAGCAGTACTTC. V is TRBV19 and J is TRBJ2-7, with 7 bases that match TRBD2. The CDR3 loop spans 14 amino acids. J lost 2 bases, V lost 3 bases, and 4 bases had no gene match. The germline V gene encodes CDR1 LNHDA and CDR2 SQIVND (reference sequence).

This clone has a single count. The V gene is TRBV30, the J gene TRBJ1-1; D gene uncertain. The germline CDR1 and CDR2 sequences are GTSNPN and SVGIG (reference sequence). V was pared by 8 bases and J by 1 base, with 14 bases between. There are 13 residues in the CDR3. CDR3: CATQINRNTEAFF. CDR3 nucleotide sequence: TGTGCCACACAAATTAACAGGAACACTGAAGCTTTCTTT.

This rearrangement joins TRBV7-6 to TRBJ2-5; no reliable D call. V gave up 5 bases and J gave up 2 bases, with 15 bases separating them. The CDR3 totals 15 residues. Germline assignment: CDR1 SGHVS and CDR2 FNYEAQ. This CDR3 reads CASSPMSGRQETQYF. CDR3 bases: TGTGCCAGCAGCCCCATGTCGGGTCGGCAAGAGACCCAGTACTTC.

The chain's CDR3 is CASSEQFEAFF. The CDR3 nucleotides are TGTGCCAGCAGTGAACAGTTTGAAGCTTTCTTT. The V call is TRBV6-1, the J call TRBJ1-1; unclear D gene. Germline V lookup: CDR1 MNHNS, CDR2 SASEGT. The CDR3 has 11 amino acids. The germline V and J ends were trimmed by 2 bases and 7 bases, with 5 bases remaining between them.

The genes are TRBV14 and TRBJ2-1; possible D gene TRBD1, 5 bases. The CDR3 runs 15 residues. V was trimmed by 1 base and J by 0 bases, leaving 7 bases between them. CDR1 is SGHDN, CDR2 FVKESK, per germline. The CDR3 sequence is CASSQGQGSYNEQFF. The CDR3 bases are TGTGCCAGCAGCCAAGGTCAGGGCTCCTACAATGAGCAGTTCTTC.

This sequence joins TRBV6-5 and TRBJ2-7, with TRBD1 identical over 9 bases. The V segment lost 4 bases and the J segment 2 bases; nucleotides outside the gene matches: 6. This CDR3 spans 15 amino acids. Germline V gene sequence: CDR1 MNHEY, CDR2 SVGAGI. CDR3 sequence: CASSSHRGLPYEQYV. DNA for the CDR3: TGTGCCAGCAGTTCCCACAGGGGGCTTCCCTACGAGCAGTACGTC.

This chain links TRBV2 with TRBJ1-1; possibly TRBD1 for D (6 bases). V was clipped by 6 bases and J by 0 bases, with 11 bases between them. There are 14 residues in the CDR3. Per the germline V gene, CDR1 is SNHLY and CDR2 is FYNNEI. CDR3 DNA: TGTGCCAGCAGAAATCAGGGGCTGAACACTGAAGCTTTCTTT. It yields the protein CASRNQGLNTEAFF.

The sample holds one count of this clone. The chain recombines TRBV18 with TRBJ2-2; D is perhaps TRBD2 (7 bases). The CDR3 contains 15 residues. The germline V gene has CDR1 KGHSH and CDR2 LQKENI. Trimming cost V 7 bases and J 1 base, with 13 bases left between them. This CDR3 is CASFSGGLNTGELFF. DNA for the CDR3: TGTGCCAGCTTCTCGGGGGGCTTGAACACCGGGGAGCTGTTTTTT.

The chain is built from TRBV3-1 (or the pseudogene TRBV3-2) and TRBJ1-3, with D unresolved. Trimming shortened V by 1 base and J by 4 bases, and 14 bases separated the two germline ends. Per germline, CDR1 LGHDT and CDR2 YNNKEL (reference sequence). This CDR3 region has 16 residues. In DNA, the CDR3 is TGTGCCAGCAGCCAAGGGGTCGGCGACAACGGAAACACCATATATTTT. It codes for CASSQGVGDNGNTIYF.